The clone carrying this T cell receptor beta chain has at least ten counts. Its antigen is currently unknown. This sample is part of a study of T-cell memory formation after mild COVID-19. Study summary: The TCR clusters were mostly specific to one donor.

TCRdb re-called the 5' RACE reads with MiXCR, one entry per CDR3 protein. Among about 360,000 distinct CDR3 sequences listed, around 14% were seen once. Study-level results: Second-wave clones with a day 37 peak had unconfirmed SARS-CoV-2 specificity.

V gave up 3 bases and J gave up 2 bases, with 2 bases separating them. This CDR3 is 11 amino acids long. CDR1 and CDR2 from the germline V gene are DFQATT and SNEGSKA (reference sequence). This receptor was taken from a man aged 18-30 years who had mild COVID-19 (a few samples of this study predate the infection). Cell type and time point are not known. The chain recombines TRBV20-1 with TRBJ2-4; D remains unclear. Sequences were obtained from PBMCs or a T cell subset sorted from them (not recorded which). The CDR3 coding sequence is TGCAGTGCTAGTCCCAAAAACATTCAGTACTTC. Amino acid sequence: CSASPKNIQYF.